This entry lists 13 T cell receptor beta chains sequenced from one sample in a study of T cells in Graves' hyperthyroidism and ophthalmopathy. RNA transcripts provided the source from which TCR beta CDR3 regions were amplified. HTBI primers were employed in a first-round RT-PCR of the TCR CDR3. Via MiXCR, TCRdb re-called the multiplex PCR reads, giving one row per CDR3 protein. The data contain about 400,000 distinct CDR3 sequences, about a sixth of them singletons. The sequenced material came from blood. These receptors were taken from a woman in her late teens or twenties with Graves' hyperthyroidism that later progressed to Graves' ophthalmopathy.

This clonotype has at least ten counts. The chain employs TRBV12-3 or TRBV12-4 and TRBJ2-7; a possible D gene is TRBD2 (6 bases). CDR3 size: 15 residues. Trimming stripped 1 base from V and 0 bases from J, with 10 bases between. In DNA, the CDR3 is TGTGCCAGCAGTTTAGAGGGAGGCACCTCCTACGAGCAGTACTTC. It encodes CASSLEGGTSYEQYF.

The genes are TRBV20-1 and TRBJ2-3; 8 bases are shared with TRBD2. With 0 bases clipped from V and 2 bases from J, the junction kept 10 bases outside the gene matches. CDR1 DFQATT and CDR2 SNEGSKA come from the germline V gene (reference sequence). The CDR3 is made up of 17 amino acids. CDR3 in amino acids: CSARDWKAGAYTDTQYF. The DNA for the CDR3 is TGCAGTGCTAGAGATTGGAAAGCGGGAGCCTACACAGATACGCAGTATTTT.

This clonotype has just a few counts. The V call is TRBV7-9, the J call TRBJ1-2; TRBD1 matches at 7 bases. The germline V gene has CDR1 SEHNR and CDR2 FQNEAQ (reference sequence). This CDR3 has 13 amino acids. J was trimmed by 5 bases and V by 0 bases; bases with no gene match: 0. The CDR3 loop reads CASSLAGQYGYTF. CDR3 in DNA: TGTGCCAGCAGCTTAGCGGGACAGTATGGCTACACCTTC.

V and J are TRBV7-9 and TRBJ2-1; 8 positions agree with TRBD1. After removal of 5 bases from V and 3 bases from J, the junction contained 3 bases not matched to a gene. CDR1 SEHNR and CDR2 FQNEAQ come from the germline V gene (reference sequence). The CDR3 covers 14 residues. CDR3 residues: CASSTGGDYNEQFF. CDR3 coding DNA: TGTGCCAGCAGCACAGGGGGTGACTACAATGAGCAGTTCTTC.

The rearrangement links TRBV19 to TRBJ2-1; 14 bases fit TRBD2. The CDR3 length is 18 residues. V dropped 5 bases and J dropped 10; count of bases not matched to a gene: 16. Germline V gene sequence: CDR1 LNHDA, CDR2 SQIVND (reference sequence). In nucleotides, the CDR3 is TGTGCCAGTAGTCCCCGGGACAGGGGACTAGCGGGAGTAAAGGAGCAGTTCTTC. Protein: CASSPRDRGLAGVKEQFF.

This clonotype occurred many times. The rearrangement links TRBV10-3 to TRBJ1-6; no definite D call. The CDR3 consists of 13 residues. V lost 8 bases and J 6 bases, leaving 11 bases between the germline ends. Germline V gene data show CDR1 as ENHRY and CDR2 as SYGVKD. The CDR3 sequence is CAIHGQVNSPLHF. The CDR3 nucleotides read TGTGCCATCCATGGGCAGGTTAATTCACCCCTCCACTTT.

There are many counts of this clonotype. V is TRBV2 and J is TRBJ2-7; 8 bases are a match to TRBD1. V dropped 6 bases and J dropped 2; count of bases not matched to a gene: 6. Germline CDR1 is SNHLY and CDR2 is FYNNEI. The CDR3 spans 14 residues. The CDR3, as DNA: TGTGCCAGCAGGGGGACAGGAGCTACCTACGAGCAGTACTTC. The encoded protein is CASRGTGATYEQYF.

This chain uses TRBV19 with TRBJ2-1; 8 nucleotides agree with TRBD1. Trimming removed 5 bases from V and 7 bases from J; junction bases left unmatched: 7. Germline V gives CDR1 LNHDA, CDR2 SQIVND (reference sequence). This CDR3 is built from 14 residues. Here the CDR3 DNA reads TGTGCCAGTAGTTCGCCAGGGGGCTTGAATGAGCAGTTCTTC. Its protein is CASSSPGGLNEQFF. Full variable domain (rest looked up from reference TRBV19 and TRBJ2-1): DGGITQSPKYLFRKEGQNVTLSCEQNLNHDAMYWYRQDPGQGLRLIYYSQIVNDFQKGDIAEGYSVSREKKESFPLTVTSAQKNPTAFYLCASSSPGGLNEQFFGPGTRLTVL.

This clonotype was observed at least ten times. The chain combines TRBV20-1 with TRBJ2-7, with 10 bases aligning to TRBD2. The CDR3 length is 16 residues. V dropped 6 bases and J dropped 7; count of bases not matched to a gene: 18. Germline V CDR1 and CDR2: DFQATT, SNEGSKA (reference sequence). The DNA for the CDR3 is TGCAGTGCGGGCCCCGAGTACCTAGCGGGAGTAAAAGAGCAGTACTTC. Translation: CSAGPEYLAGVKEQYF.

This clonotype was observed many times. The chain combines TRBV2 with TRBJ1-1; possible D gene TRBD1, 5 bases. The CDR3 runs 13 residues. Germline V gene data show CDR1 as SNHLY and CDR2 as FYNNEI. Trimming took off 4 bases at V and 2 bases at J, with 8 bases between the two ends. For the CDR3, the DNA is TGTGCCAGCAGTGGGGGGGGTAACACTGAAGCTTTCTTT. This sequence encodes CASSGGGNTEAFF.

This clonotype was detected a few times. The genes are TRBV6-5 and TRBJ1-1; no reliable D call. CDR3 length: 15 amino acids. Trimming pared 0 bases from V and 3 bases from J, leaving 11 bases between. Germline V lookup: CDR1 MNHEY, CDR2 SVGAGI. CDR3 residues: CASSYSIRADTEAFF. CDR3 DNA sequence: TGTGCCAGCAGTTACTCAATCCGGGCGGACACTGAAGCTTTCTTT.

V usage is TRBV28 and J usage is TRBJ2-7, with D perhaps being TRBD1 or TRBD2 (5 bases each). CDR1 and CDR2 from the germline V gene are MDHEN and SYDVKM. The V end lost 6 bases, the J end lost 0 bases, and 33 bases lay between the germline ends. CDR3 length: 21 amino acids. The CDR3 coding sequence is TGTGCCAGCAGCCTTGAATCCCCCGGGACCAGCGAGAGAGTGGTCTCCTACGAGCAGTACTTC. Its translation is CASSLESPGTSERVVSYEQYF.

This clonotype was recorded many times. V and J are TRBV28 and TRBJ1-2; 10 bases map to TRBD1. Germline loops: CDR1 MDHEN, CDR2 SYDVKM. This CDR3 contains 15 residues. Trimming removed 9 bases from V and 4 bases from J; junction bases left unmatched: 11. The CDR3, as DNA: TGTGCCAGTCAGACAGGGGGCCTTTTAGGCTATGGCTACACCTTC. It encodes CASQTGGLLGYGYTF.